This T cell receptor beta chain was profiled in a study of early T cells in non-severe SARS-CoV-2 infection. This CDR3 region has 13 residues. Between the trimmed V and J ends, which lost 2 bases and 5 bases, there was a span of 7 bases. The germline V gene has CDR1 MNHEY and CDR2 SVGEGT. Attachment of unique molecular identifiers was made to individual cDNA molecules. One entry per CDR3 protein results from TCRdb running MiXCR on the 5' RACE reads. The table has nearly 95,000 distinct CDR3 sequences, 16% seen once. The source is an adult who was a healthcare worker with PCR-confirmed SARS-CoV-2 infection or an uninfected control (not recorded which). The sequencing here drew on whole blood, taken at baseline. The chain has TRBV6-2 or TRBV6-3 and TRBJ2-1; perhaps D is TRBD1 or TRBD2 (6 bases each). The CDR3 nucleotides read TGTGCCAGCAGTTACGGGGGGCACAATGAGCAGTTCTTC. Its protein is CASSYGGHNEQFF.